These 30 T cell receptor beta chains originate from one sample sequenced in a study of OX40 agonist ivuxolimab in advanced cancers. The protocol was immunoSEQ multiplex PCR, while the TCRdb copy is restricted to in-frame clones and leaves out a portion. The data hold 82,000 or so clones, with 90% to 95% observed a single time. The material sequenced was CD4+ or CD8+ T cells sorted from blood, taken in a trial of the OX40 agonist ivuxolimab. These receptors all stem from an adult with an advanced solid tumor such as melanoma, head and neck, liver or kidney cancer.

The rearrangement joins TRBV5-4 to TRBJ2-1; 7 positions match TRBD2. V shed 4 bases and J 0 bases; nucleotides not matched to a gene: 4. This CDR3 contains 15 residues. The germline gives CDR1 SGHNT, CDR2 YYREEE (reference sequence). The CDR3 DNA follows: TGTGCCAGCAGCGAAGGCGGGGGCTCCTACAATGAGCAGTTCTTC. Protein: CASSEGGGSYNEQFF.

The chain joins TRBV9 to TRBJ2-7; a possible D gene is TRBD1 (6 bases). Trimming cost V 0 bases and J 9 bases, with 10 bases left between them. The CDR3 covers 12 residues. The germline gives CDR1 SGDLS, CDR2 YYNGEE. The CDR3 region has the DNA TGTGCCAGCAGCGTAGCTGGGGGCGTGCAGTACTTC. Residues: CASSVAGGVQYF.

This sequence joins TRBV7-6 and TRBJ2-1, with D possibly being TRBD2 (5 bases). CDR1 is SGHVS and CDR2 is FNYEAQ in the germline V gene. This CDR3 comprises 16 residues. The ends were cut back, 1 base at V and 9 bases at J, with 19 bases in the middle. CDR3 protein: CASSLGEILELGEQFF. For the CDR3, the DNA is TGTGCCAGCAGCTTAGGGGAGATTCTGGAGTTGGGTGAGCAGTTCTTC.

The gene calls are TRBV28 and TRBJ2-7, with D perhaps matching TRBD2 (5 bases). V lost 1 base, J lost 6 bases, and 10 bases lay in between. Looked up from germline, CDR1 is MDHEN and CDR2 is SYDVKM. The CDR3 covers 13 residues. DNA of the CDR3: TGTGCCAGCAGTTTATCCGGCGGGCCCGAGCAGTACTTC. Residues: CASSLSGGPEQYF.

The chain is built from TRBV6-5 and TRBJ2-3; no reliable D call. Germline V CDR1 and CDR2: MNHEY, SVGAGI. This CDR3 region has 14 residues. V dropped 7 bases and J dropped 0 bases, with 11 bases sitting between them. The DNA of the CDR3 is TGTGCCAGCACCTACAGTTTCAGCACAGATACGCAGTATTTT. Residues: CASTYSFSTDTQYF.

The CDR3 spells CASRFLAGGPRGEQFF. In DNA, the CDR3 is TGTGCCAGCAGGTTCCTAGCGGGAGGGCCTAGAGGTGAGCAGTTCTTC. The V call is TRBV11-2, the J call TRBJ2-1, with 12 bases identical to TRBD2. With V trimmed by 6 bases and J by 9 bases, 12 bases remained unmatched. Germline CDR1 reads SGHAT; CDR2 reads FQNNGV. CDR3 size: 16 residues. The full variable domain, completed using reference TRBV11-2 and TRBJ2-1, is EAGVAQSPRYKIIEKRQSVAFWCNPISGHATLYWYQQILGQGPKLLIQFQNNGVVDDSQLPKDRFSAERLKGVDSTLKIQPAKLEDSAVYLCASRFLAGGPRGEQFFGPGTRLTVL.

This clone was detected only once. This chain joins TRBV28 and TRBJ2-3; 7 nucleotides align to TRBD2. V lost 3 bases to trimming and J lost 3 bases; unmatched junction nucleotides: 3. The CDR3 contains 14 residues. Germline V gene sequence: CDR1 MDHEN, CDR2 SYDVKM. This CDR3 reads CASSFTRETDTQYF. For the CDR3, the DNA is TGTGCCAGCAGTTTTACGCGGGAGACAGATACGCAGTATTTT.

V is TRBV5-1 and J is TRBJ2-3; the match to TRBD1 covers 10 bases. In germline, CDR1 is SGHRS, CDR2 YFSETQ. This CDR3 is 16 amino acids long. Trimming removed 4 bases from V and 2 bases from J; junction bases left unmatched: 7. CDR3 nucleotides: TGCGCCAGCAGCGTGGGACAGGGGACTCCCACAGATACGCAGTATTTT. It encodes CASSVGQGTPTDTQYF.

The V gene is TRBV18, the J gene TRBJ2-2, with TRBD1 matching over 7 bases. The CDR3 is 15 residues long. The V segment lost 5 bases and the J segment 4 bases; nucleotides outside the gene matches: 7. Germline CDR1 and CDR2: KGHSH and LQKENI. CDR3 DNA sequence: TGTGCCAGCTCAATACTGGGACAGTCCACCGGGGAGCTGTTTTTT. Its translation: CASSILGQSTGELFF.

This clone was seen only once. The chain carries TRBV6-5 and TRBJ1-6; no reliable D call. V lost 5 bases and J 7 bases, leaving 6 bases between the germline ends. Germline V gene lookup returns CDR1 MNHEY and CDR2 SVGAGI. The CDR3 extends over 12 amino acids. The CDR3 is CASSHQNSPLHF. The CDR3 DNA is TGTGCCAGCAGTCACCAGAATTCACCCCTCCACTTT.

The V call is TRBV6-6, the J call TRBJ2-1; TRBD2 matches 14 bases. After removal of 5 bases from V and 10 bases from J, the junction contained 10 bases not matched to a gene. Germline V gives CDR1 MNHNY, CDR2 SVGAGI (reference sequence). The CDR3 is made up of 16 amino acids. This CDR3 reads CASSVIGTSGSLEQFF. The DNA for the CDR3 is TGTGCCAGCAGTGTTATAGGGACTAGCGGGAGTCTCGAGCAGTTCTTC.

The V call is TRBV5-1, the J call TRBJ1-4, with D unclear. Germline V lookup: CDR1 SGHRS, CDR2 YFSETQ. This CDR3 has 11 residues. V was pared by 4 bases and J by 8 bases, with 6 bases between. CDR3 protein: CASSPGEKLFF. In DNA, the CDR3 is TGCGCCAGCAGCCCGGGCGAAAAACTGTTTTTT.

The chain recombines TRBV29-1 with TRBJ1-5; D might be TRBD1 (5 bases). Germline V gene data show CDR1 as SQVTM and CDR2 as ANQGSEA. There are 12 residues in the CDR3. V shed 6 bases and J shed 3 bases, with 9 bases lying between them. CDR3 bases: TGCAGCGTATCCGGGACCAATCAGCCCCAGCATTTT. Translated: CSVSGTNQPQHF.

Regarding this clone: The conserved phenylalanine or tryptophan normally closing the CDR3 is absent here, so this likely arose from a read error. Because the CDR3's place on the DNA is in doubt, the DNA is left out and the CDR3 is given as listed by TCRdb. V is TRBV7-8 and J is TRBJ2-6; TRBD1 was called by the table and not checked on the DNA. The V gene's germline CDR1 is SGHVS and CDR2 FQNEAQ. The CDR3 spans 11 residues, counting both ends. CDR3 protein: CASSLRDRGVK.

The sample holds a few counts of this clone. The chain couples TRBV19 to TRBJ1-5; no clear D. The CDR3 is 15 residues long. Per germline, CDR1 LNHDA and CDR2 SQIVND (reference sequence). Trimming removed 4 bases at V and 6 bases at J, with 16 bases between. The CDR3 loop reads CASSTFSGMGQPQHF. CDR3 DNA sequence: TGTGCCAGTAGTACCTTTTCGGGGATGGGTCAGCCCCAGCATTTT.

This chain joins TRBV2 and TRBJ1-5, with TRBD1 matching over 7 bases. V dropped 6 bases and J dropped 9; count of bases not matched to a gene: 14. The CDR3 totals 15 residues. Per germline, CDR1 SNHLY and CDR2 FYNNEI. Written as DNA, the CDR3 is TGTGCCAGCAGCGGACAGGCAACCACGGAGGGGCCCCAGCATTTT. Its protein product is CASSGQATTEGPQHF.

This chain connects TRBV9 to TRBJ1-2; D uncertain. Germline V lookup: CDR1 SGDLS, CDR2 YYNGEE. V dropped 3 bases and J dropped 4 bases, with 10 bases sitting between them. CDR3 size: 13 residues. CDR3 protein: CASSASGSYGYTF. The CDR3 region has the DNA TGTGCCAGCAGCGCGTCGGGCTCCTATGGCTACACCTTC.

The J gene is TRBJ1-1, the V gene TRBV6-5; the D is unclear. The CDR3 is made up of 15 amino acids. The germline V and J ends were trimmed by 0 bases and 0 bases, with 8 bases remaining between them. In germline, CDR1 is MNHEY, CDR2 SVGAGI. In DNA, the CDR3 is TGTGCCAGCAGTTACTCGATAACATTGAACACTGAAGCTTTCTTT. This sequence encodes CASSYSITLNTEAFF.

The chain has TRBV28 and TRBJ2-1, with 11 bases fitting TRBD1. This CDR3 is 14 amino acids long. The germline gives CDR1 MDHEN, CDR2 SYDVKM. The trim removed 5 bases at V and 6 bases at J, leaving 3 bases unmatched. CDR3 in amino acids: CASSDGTGGNEQFF. CDR3 DNA sequence: TGTGCCAGCAGTGATGGGACAGGGGGCAATGAGCAGTTCTTC.

The CDR3 DNA follows: TGTGCCTGGAGTGTAATCTATGGCAGAAGCACAGATACGCAGTATTTT. This gives the protein CAWSVIYGRSTDTQYF. This chain connects TRBV30 to TRBJ2-3; D gene ambiguous. This CDR3 is 16 amino acids long. V was trimmed by 0 bases and J by 0 bases, leaving 13 bases between them. Germline assignment: CDR1 GTSNPN and CDR2 SVGIG (reference sequence).

Points on this clone: The sample contains more than one DNA sequence encoding this CDR3. V gene TRBV19 combines with J gene TRBJ2-7, with 10 bases that match TRBD1. Unmatched junction bases numbered 4, after V lost 5 bases and J lost 0 bases. The CDR3 sequence is 15 residues long. Per germline, CDR1 LNHDA and CDR2 SQIVND (reference sequence). CDR3 bases: TGTGCCAGTAGTTACCGGGACAGGGGCTCCTACGAGCAGTACTTC. This translates into CASSYRDRGSYEQYF.

The V gene is TRBV18, the J gene TRBJ2-7, with 7 bases fitting TRBD2. The CDR3 consists of 13 residues. Trimming cost V 2 bases and J 3 bases; bases outside gene matches: 1. The germline CDR1 and CDR2 sequences are KGHSH and LQKENI. DNA of the CDR3: TGTGCCAGCTCACCATGGGAGGGCTACGAGCAGTACTTC. Translating it yields CASSPWEGYEQYF.

The chain joins TRBV9 to TRBJ2-5; no reliable D call. The germline V and J ends were trimmed by 4 bases and 1 base, with 11 bases remaining between them. CDR1 is SGDLS, CDR2 YYNGEE, per germline. The CDR3 sequence is 14 residues long. The CDR3 coding sequence is TGTGCCAGCAGCCCCCGCTGGACCCAAGAGACCCAGTACTTC. This translates into CASSPRWTQETQYF.

The rearrangement uses TRBV28 and TRBJ2-7; D is uncertain. This CDR3 comprises 13 residues. V shed 3 bases and J shed 2 bases, with 8 bases lying between them. CDR1 and CDR2 (germline): MDHEN, SYDVKM. CDR3 sequence: CASSLAQTYEQYF. CDR3 in DNA: TGTGCCAGCAGTTTGGCACAGACCTACGAGCAGTACTTC.

This chain links TRBV6-6 with TRBJ2-3; 8 bases line up with TRBD1. The ends lost 3 bases at V and 1 base at J; junction bases unmatched: 3. The CDR3 loop spans 15 amino acids. Germline V CDR1 and CDR2: MNHNY, SVGAGI (reference sequence). CDR3 nucleotide sequence: TGTGCCAGCAGTTATTCGGACAGGGGCACAGATACGCAGTATTTT. Protein product: CASSYSDRGTDTQYF.

V and J are TRBV7-8 and TRBJ2-4, with TRBD2 identical over 7 bases. This CDR3 has 14 amino acids. Germline CDR1 reads SGHVS; CDR2 reads FQNEAQ. V was pared by 5 bases and J by 7 bases, with 8 bases of the junction left unmatched. The CDR3 loop reads CASSPGREENIQYF. The CDR3 DNA is TGTGCCAGCAGCCCTGGTCGGGAGGAGAACATTCAGTACTTC.

J is TRBJ2-2 and V is TRBV5-1, with D perhaps matching TRBD2 (6 bases). V lost 2 bases, J lost 4 bases, and 12 bases lay in between. The germline gives CDR1 SGHRS, CDR2 YFSETQ. CDR3 length: 15 residues. The CDR3 region is CASSFSGPGTGELFF. DNA of the CDR3: TGCGCCAGCAGCTTTAGCGGTCCAGGCACCGGGGAGCTGTTTTTT.

The rearrangement uses TRBV28 and TRBJ2-2; 9 bases line up with TRBD2. Per the germline V gene, CDR1 is MDHEN and CDR2 is SYDVKM. V shed 9 bases and J 6 bases; nucleotides not matched to a gene: 11. The CDR3 runs to 15 residues. The CDR3 protein is CASQTAAGGPGELFF. The CDR3 nucleotides are TGTGCCAGTCAGACTGCGGCGGGAGGGCCCGGGGAGCTGTTTTTT.

The chain joins TRBV6-6 to TRBJ1-2; a weak D match, TRBD1 (6 bases). Per the germline V gene, CDR1 is MNHNY and CDR2 is SVGAGI (reference sequence). The CDR3 sequence is 14 residues long. V lost 5 bases and J lost 4, with 14 bases in between. For the CDR3, the DNA is TGTGCCAGCAGTCTCGAGGGGGGTGTCTATGGCTACACCTTC. Translating gives CASSLEGGVYGYTF.

This clone was recorded a few times. The rearrangement joins TRBV18 to TRBJ2-3, with 8 nucleotides matching TRBD2. CDR1 KGHSH and CDR2 LQKENI come from the germline V gene. CDR3 length equals 16 residues. The junction had 9 bases not matched to a gene; V was cut back by 5 bases and J by 2 bases. The CDR3 coding sequence is TGTGCCAGCTCAAATCTCCCTAGCGGGCTCACAGATACGCAGTATTTT. Protein: CASSNLPSGLTDTQYF.